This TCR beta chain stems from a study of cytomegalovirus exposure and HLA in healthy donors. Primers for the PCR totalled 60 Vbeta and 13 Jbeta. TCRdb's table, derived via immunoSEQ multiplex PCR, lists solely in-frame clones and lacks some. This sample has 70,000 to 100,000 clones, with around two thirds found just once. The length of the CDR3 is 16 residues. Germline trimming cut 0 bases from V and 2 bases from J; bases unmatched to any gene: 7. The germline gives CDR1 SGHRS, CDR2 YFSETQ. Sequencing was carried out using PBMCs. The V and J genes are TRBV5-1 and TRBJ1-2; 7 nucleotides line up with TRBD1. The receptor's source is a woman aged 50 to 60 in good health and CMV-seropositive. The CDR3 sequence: CASSLGVTGQNYGYTF. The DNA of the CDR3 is TGCGCCAGCAGCTTGGGTGTTACGGGACAGAACTATGGCTACACCTTC. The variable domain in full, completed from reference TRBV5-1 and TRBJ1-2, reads KAGVTQTPRYLIKTRGQQVTLSCSPISGHRSVSWYQQTPGQGLQFLFEYFSETQRNKGNFPGRFSGRQFSNSRSEMNVSTLELGDSALYLCASSLGVTGQNYGYTFGSGTRLTVV.